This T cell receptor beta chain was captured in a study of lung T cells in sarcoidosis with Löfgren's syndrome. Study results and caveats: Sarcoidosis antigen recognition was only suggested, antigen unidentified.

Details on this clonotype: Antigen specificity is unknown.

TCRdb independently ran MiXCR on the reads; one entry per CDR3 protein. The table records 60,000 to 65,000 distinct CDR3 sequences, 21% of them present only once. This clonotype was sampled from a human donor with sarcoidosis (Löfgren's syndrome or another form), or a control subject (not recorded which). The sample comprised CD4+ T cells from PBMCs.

CDR3 in amino acids: CASSPQQGIEQFF. DNA for the CDR3: TGTGCCAGCAGTCCACAACAGGGTATTGAGCAGTTCTTC. The V and J genes are TRBV7-2 and TRBJ2-1; D is possibly TRBD1 (6 bases). V was clipped by 6 bases and J by 9 bases, with 15 bases between them. Per the germline V gene, CDR1 is SGHTA and CDR2 is FQGNSA. The length of the CDR3 is 13 residues.